This T cell receptor (beta chain) emerged from a study of blood T cell repertoires in COVID-19. Study-level background: Acute and convalescent COVID-19 specimens originated in the United States, Italy and Spain. From T cells, B-cell-depleted T cells, or PBMCs came the material, which was cDNA or gDNA.

Seattle cases were enrolled at active infection and followed longitudinally. CDR3 length: 19 residues. CDR1 and CDR2 from the germline V gene are LGHNA and YSLEER. With 0 bases clipped from V and 3 bases from J, the junction kept 13 bases outside the gene matches. Original handling: Researchers report that nucleated cell counts were estimated from reference gene primer amplification. Produced via immunoSEQ multiplex PCR; TCRdb's table is partial and in-frame only. D and trimming come from the DNA, and the V and J calls and clone size come from that table. Counted here are just over 350,000 clones, 86% occurring once; the ten biggest clones make up around 7.5%.

This chain joins TRBV4-3 and TRBJ2-3; 9 bases map to TRBD2. Sequencing was carried out using peripheral blood. This clonotype originated in a woman aged 55-75 years with COVID-19, enrolled during active disease. The CDR3 sequence: CASSQDSFLRGGETDTQYF. The CDR3 coding sequence is TGCGCCAGCAGCCAAGACTCCTTTTTGCGGGGGGGAGAAACAGATACGCAGTATTTT.